Below, 14 T cell receptor beta chains from the same sample are listed, as sequenced in a study of cytomegalovirus exposure and HLA in healthy donors. It was with 60 Vbeta and 13 Jbeta primers that the PCR ran. This table comes from immunoSEQ multiplex PCR, and its TCRdb copy is limited to in-frame clones, with some not included. The data contain roughly 200,000 clones, 75% to 85% of them singletons. The source material was PBMCs. The receptors originated from a girl aged 5-17 years in good health and CMV-seropositive.

The rearrangement joins TRBV30 to TRBJ1-6, with a tentative D call TRBD1 (5 bases). The CDR3 covers 13 residues. Trimming shortened V by 0 bases and J by 7 bases, and 7 bases separated the two germline ends. The germline gives CDR1 GTSNPN, CDR2 SVGIG (reference sequence). The CDR3 DNA is TGTGCCTGGAGTGTACAGGCCAATTCACCCCTCCACTTT. Encoded protein: CAWSVQANSPLHF.

The chain combines TRBV2 with TRBJ2-1, with 10 bases that match TRBD2. The trim removed 8 bases at V and 12 bases at J, leaving 16 bases unmatched. The CDR3 is 15 residues long. Germline CDR1 and CDR2: SNHLY and FYNNEI. In DNA, the CDR3 is TGTGCCAGCGCCACTAGCGGGGAGGTGGGTTCGGGGCAGTTCTTC. Translating gives CASATSGEVGSGQFF.

This clone was detected only once. The chain links TRBV27 to TRBJ2-2; TRBD1 matches at 9 bases. Germline CDR1 reads MNHEY; CDR2 reads SMNVEV (reference sequence). This CDR3 comprises 13 residues. Germline trimming cut 6 bases from V and 6 bases from J; bases unmatched to any gene: 2. This CDR3 reads CASSRQGAGELFF. DNA for the CDR3: TGTGCCAGCAGCCGACAGGGGGCCGGGGAGCTGTTTTTT.

This chain uses TRBV11-3 with TRBJ1-1; no reliable D call. Germline CDR1 SGHNT, CDR2 YENEEA. The CDR3 contains 14 residues. The ends were cut back, 2 bases at V and 0 bases at J, with 7 bases in the middle. CDR3: CASSLTDMNTEAFF. DNA for the CDR3: TGTGCCAGCAGCTTAACAGATATGAACACTGAAGCTTTCTTT.

V and J are TRBV6-1 and TRBJ2-2, with D maybe TRBD2 (6 bases). Germline lookup yields CDR1 MNHNS and CDR2 SASEGT. The length of the CDR3 is 16 residues. The V gene lost 0 bases and the J gene lost 7 bases, with 15 bases spanning the gap. Here the CDR3 reads CASSEAALVGGGELFF. DNA for the CDR3: TGTGCCAGCAGTGAAGCTGCACTAGTCGGGGGCGGGGAGCTGTTTTTT.

The chain has TRBV9 and TRBJ2-2; 13 bases fit TRBD2. J lost 8 bases, V lost 2 bases, and 3 bases had no gene match. This CDR3 contains 15 residues. Germline V gives CDR1 SGDLS, CDR2 YYNGEE. The CDR3 here is CASSVGLAGWGELFF. The CDR3 bases are TGTGCCAGCAGCGTGGGACTAGCGGGGTGGGGGGAGCTGTTTTTT.

The CDR3 loop is CARRGQGNTDTQYF. CDR3 nucleotide sequence: TGTGCCAGACGAGGACAGGGGAACACAGATACGCAGTATTTT. The chain combines TRBV2 with TRBJ2-3; 9 nucleotides match TRBD1. CDR3 size: 14 residues. Germline V gene data show CDR1 as SNHLY and CDR2 as FYNNEI. The V and J ends lost 9 bases and 2 bases, in that order; junction bases with no gene match: 6.

This clone came up a few times. The J gene is TRBJ2-1, the V gene TRBV4-2; 8 bases agree with TRBD2. J lost 6 bases, V lost 0 bases, and 7 bases had no gene match. Germline CDR1 and CDR2: LGHNA and YNFKEQ. This CDR3 spans 16 amino acids. The CDR3 loop is CASSQEAGGWGNEQFF. DNA for the CDR3: TGTGCCAGCAGCCAAGAGGCGGGGGGCTGGGGCAATGAGCAGTTCTTC.

The V and J genes are TRBV6-1 and TRBJ2-7; 8 bases are shared with TRBD1. From germline, CDR1 is MNHNS and CDR2 SASEGT. There are 15 residues in the CDR3. V lost 6 bases to trimming and J lost 5 bases; unmatched junction nucleotides: 12. The CDR3 reads CASRPLGQGEHEQYF. The CDR3 nucleotides are TGTGCCAGCAGACCCCTAGGACAGGGAGAACACGAGCAGTACTTC.

The chain carries TRBV30 and TRBJ1-3, with 7 bases lining up with TRBD1. The CDR3 is made up of 14 amino acids. In germline, CDR1 is GTSNPN, CDR2 SVGIG (reference sequence). Trimming at V came to 4 bases and at J to 5 bases, leaving 8 bases not matched to a gene. CDR3 DNA: TGTGCCTGGAACCAAGGGACAGCTCGAAACACCATATATTTT. It yields the protein CAWNQGTARNTIYF.

Only a few counts were recorded for this clone. The chain recombines TRBV21-1 with TRBJ2-7; the table gives TRBD1 as D, unverified against the DNA. TRBV21-1 is tagged as a pseudogene. The CDR3 has 17 amino acids. CDR3 region: CASSKWGPGQGQYEQYF. CDR3 DNA: TGTGCCAGCAGCAAATGGGGCCCCGGACAGGGGCAATACGAGCAGTACTTC.

The rearrangement joins TRBV4-1 to TRBJ1-5, with 7 bases identical to TRBD1. The germline V gene encodes CDR1 MGHRA and CDR2 YSYEKL. V lost 1 base to trimming and J lost 5 bases; unmatched junction nucleotides: 2. CDR3 length equals 14 residues. The CDR3 spells CASSQGQGDQPQHF. The CDR3 DNA is TGCGCCAGCAGCCAAGGGCAGGGGGATCAGCCCCAGCATTTT.

The chain uses TRBV27 and TRBJ1-6; 8 bases fit TRBD1. The junction had 8 bases not matched to a gene; V was cut back by 3 bases and J by 7 bases. The germline CDR1 and CDR2 sequences are MNHEY and SMNVEV (reference sequence). The CDR3 loop spans 16 amino acids. This CDR3 reads CASSFFRTGRNSPLHF. The CDR3 region has the DNA TGTGCCAGCAGTTTCTTCCGGACAGGGCGAAATTCACCCCTCCACTTT.

The rearrangement links TRBV27 to TRBJ2-3; possibly TRBD1 for D (5 bases). The germline V gene encodes CDR1 MNHEY and CDR2 SMNVEV (reference sequence). V lost 3 bases and J lost 2, with 12 bases in between. The CDR3 is 15 amino acids. This chain's CDR3 is CASSLYTTVTDTQYF. The CDR3 DNA reads as TGTGCCAGCAGTTTGTACACGACAGTCACAGATACGCAGTATTTT.